The T cell receptor (beta chain) described here comes from a study of identical twins. Every sampled donor was Caucasian and healthy. In this sample, this clonotype turned up many times. The antigen is unknown. Points from the study as a whole: Out-of-frame alpha sequences shared between twins exhibited an excess of low generation probability. Fewer insertions characterized abundant cord blood beta clonotypes, whereas memory repertoires showed none.

It was template switching that added a universal primer site, and there were unique molecular identifiers on the cDNA. One entry per CDR3 protein results from TCRdb running MiXCR on the 5' RACE reads. The sample records under 900,000 distinct CDR3 sequences, roughly an eighth being singletons. This CDR3 has 18 amino acids. The germline CDR1 and CDR2 sequences are SGHRS and YFSETQ. V was clipped by 0 bases and J by 8 bases; unmatched bases: 14. These sequences were also reported in another study, on yellow fever vaccine responses in identical twins.

The sequence came from a woman aged 18-29 years in good health. Sequencing input: PBMCs. The chain links TRBV5-1 to TRBJ2-3; 11 bases fit TRBD2. CDR3 nucleotide sequence: TGCGCCAGCAGCTTGGGGGATGCGACTAGCGGGGCCGGTTCTACGCAGTATTTT. Its translation is CASSLGDATSGAGSTQYF. Variable domain in full (rest from reference TRBV5-1 and TRBJ2-3): KAGVTQTPRYLIKTRGQQVTLSCSPISGHRSVSWYQQTPGQGLQFLFEYFSETQRNKGNFPGRFSGRQFSNSRSEMNVSTLELGDSALYLCASSLGDATSGAGSTQYFGPGTRLTVL.